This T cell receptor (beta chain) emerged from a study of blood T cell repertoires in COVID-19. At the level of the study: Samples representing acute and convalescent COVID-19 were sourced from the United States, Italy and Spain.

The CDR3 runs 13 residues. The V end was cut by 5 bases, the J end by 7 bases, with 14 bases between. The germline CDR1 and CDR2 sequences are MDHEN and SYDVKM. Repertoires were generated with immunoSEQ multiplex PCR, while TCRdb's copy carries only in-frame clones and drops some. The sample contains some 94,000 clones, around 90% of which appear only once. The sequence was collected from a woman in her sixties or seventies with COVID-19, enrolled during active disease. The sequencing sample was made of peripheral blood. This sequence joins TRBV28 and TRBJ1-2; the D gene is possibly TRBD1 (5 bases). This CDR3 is CASSAGGAPGYTF. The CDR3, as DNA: TGTGCCAGCAGTGCGGGGGGTGCCCCTGGCTACACCTTC.